This T cell receptor beta chain was sequenced during a study of blood T cells in healthy people across ages. A minimum of 5 micrograms of total RNA was extracted per sample. The CDR3 has 13 amino acids. Looked up from germline, CDR1 is LGHNA and CDR2 is YNFKEQ. Notes on this clonotype: As yet, its antigen is unknown.

The authors ran a second PCR of about 6 to 12 cycles using a sample-barcoded 5' primer and a J-beta primer mix. TCRdb called the 5' RACE reads again in MiXCR, with one record for every CDR3 protein. This sample yields hundreds of thousands of distinct CDR3 sequences, of which about 53% are seen a single time; 30% to 45% belongs to the top ten. Findings of the study overall: Higher diversity and more naive CD4+ cells were features of long-lived donors, compared to aged donors. It was held that diversity estimates obtained from one million T cells represented underestimates. Without sorted subsets, naive and antigen-experienced compartments could not be conclusively compared.

The genes are TRBV4-2 and TRBJ2-1; D gene ambiguous. The closer fit of TRBJ2-7 to the DNA end suggests the J call may be wrong. The source material was blood. This receptor was taken from a man aged 55 to 70 in good health. The CDR3 is CASSQDPSNEQYF. The CDR3 nucleotides are TGTGCCAGCAGCCAAGATCCGAGCAATGAGCAGTACTTC.